Listed below are T cell receptor beta chains from one sample, sequenced in a study of CD8 T cells in Susac syndrome. One entry per CDR3 protein, called by TCRdb with MiXCR from the immunoSEQ multiplex PCR reads. The data hold about 240,000 distinct CDR3 sequences, with 90% to 97% observed a single time. Sequencing was performed on CD4+ T cells from PBMCs. These receptors originate from a human donor with Susac syndrome. CDR3s include the opening cysteine and the closing phenylalanine or tryptophan. The order of the fields is clone size, V gene, J gene, D gene, CDR3 protein, CDR3 DNA. The D gene is left open where the match is weak. Size is omitted from some rows. Given values are once, few, many or a class for expanded clones.

NA	TRBV10-3	TRBJ2-5	NA	CAISEGRGETQYF	TGTGCCATCAGTGAGGGCAGAGGAGAGACCCAGTACTTC
once	TRBV5-1	TRBJ2-7	NA	CASSLDRIDEQYF	TGCGCCAGCAGCTTGGACAGGATCGACGAGCAGTACTTC
NA	TRBV11-2	TRBJ2-3	NA	CASSLGTHPATDTQYF	TGTGCCAGCAGCTTAGGGACCCACCCAGCGACAGATACGCAGTATTTT
NA	TRBV5-4	TRBJ2-7	NA	CASSPGRGEQYF	TGTGCCAGCAGCCCGGGCCGTGGGGAGCAGTACTTC
NA	TRBV11-2	TRBJ2-1	TRBD2	CASSLRRAGEPNEQFF	TGTGCCAGCAGCTTGCGGCGAGCGGGAGAACCCAATGAGCAGTTCTTC
once	TRBV28	TRBJ1-1	NA	CASTLHGMNTEAFF	TGTGCCAGCACTCTACATGGGATGAACACTGAAGCTTTCTTT
NA	TRBV2	TRBJ1-1	NA	CASSDGRFPAEAFF	TGTGCCAGCAGTGATGGCAGGTTCCCCGCTGAAGCTTTCTTT
NA	TRBV5-1	TRBJ2-7	NA	CASSGHATGVNEQYF	TGCGCCAGCTCCGGTCATGCCACGGGAGTTAACGAGCAGTACTTC
NA	TRBV3-1	TRBJ2-7	NA	CASSFRTPASEQYF	TGTGCCAGCAGCTTTCGGACCCCGGCGAGCGAGCAGTACTTC
NA	TRBV20-1	TRBJ1-2	NA	CSARVLDRKVHYGYTF	TGCAGTGCTAGAGTTTTAGACAGAAAAGTACACTATGGCTACACCTTC
NA	TRBV7-8	TRBJ2-5	NA	CASSLTMGRGETQYF	TGTGCCAGCAGCCTCACCATGGGCAGGGGAGAGACCCAGTACTTC
NA	TRBV30	TRBJ2-2	NA	CAWIGFPNTGELFF	TGTGCCTGGATAGGATTCCCCAACACCGGGGAGCTGTTTTTT
NA	TRBV18	TRBJ1-5	NA	CASSLSGTYNQPQHF	TGTGCCAGCTCTCTTTCGGGAACCTACAATCAGCCCCAGCATTTT
NA	TRBV28	TRBJ2-7	TRBD2	CASSRAGGSYEQYF	TGTGCCAGCAGTAGAGCGGGAGGTTCCTACGAGCAGTACTTC
NA	TRBV20-1	TRBJ2-3	NA	CSARPDTDTQYF	TGCAGTGCTAGACCAGACACAGATACGCAGTATTTT
NA	TRBV29-1	TRBJ2-7	TRBD1	CSVGQGSLYEQYF	TGCAGCGTTGGACAGGGTTCCCTCTACGAGCAGTACTTC
NA	TRBV25-1	TRBJ2-2	NA	CASSEAGRLGGELFF	TGTGCCAGCAGTGAGGCGGGCCGACTGGGCGGGGAGCTGTTTTTT
NA	TRBV19	TRBJ2-6	NA	CASIARGSGANVLTF	TGTGCCAGTATCGCAAGGGGGTCTGGGGCCAACGTCCTGACTTTC
NA	TRBV27	TRBJ2-7	TRBD1	CASRRQGVGGYEQYF	TGTGCCAGCAGGCGACAGGGGGTTGGTGGCTACGAGCAGTACTTC
NA	TRBV20-1	TRBJ2-7	TRBD2	CSASLLAGAQYF	TGCAGTGCTAGTTTGCTAGCGGGAGCGCAGTACTTC
NA	TRBV29-1	TRBJ1-1	NA	CSVYGYRNTEAFF	TGCAGCGTCTATGGATACCGGAACACTGAAGCTTTCTTT
NA	TRBV11-1	TRBJ2-2	TRBD1	CASSLDRVRGGELFF	TGTGCCAGCAGCCTCGACAGGGTGCGAGGCGGGGAGCTGTTTTTT
NA	TRBV9	TRBJ2-2	TRBD2	CASSSRLAGAPGELFF	TGTGCCAGCAGCTCAAGACTAGCGGGAGCGCCCGGGGAGCTGTTTTTT
NA	TRBV25-1	TRBJ2-5	NA	CASSRTRETQYF	TGTGCCAGCAGTAGGACAAGGGAGACCCAGTACTTC
NA	TRBV27	TRBJ2-1	NA	CASSSQLSGWNEQFF	TGTGCCAGCAGTTCCCAACTATCCGGGTGGAATGAGCAGTTCTTC
few	TRBV6-6	TRBJ2-3	NA	CASSTRDTQYF	TGTGCCAGCAGCACGAGAGATACGCAGTATTTT
NA	TRBV29-1	TRBJ2-5	TRBD2	CSVMGLAEETQYF	TGCAGCGTTATGGGACTAGCAGAAGAGACCCAGTACTTC
NA	TRBV29-1	TRBJ1-2	TRBD1	CSVDRGGFGYTF	TGCAGCGTCGACAGGGGAGGCTTTGGCTACACCTTC
NA	TRBV10-3	TRBJ2-3	TRBD2	CAISPGTSQTDTQYF	TGTGCCATCAGTCCCGGGACTAGCCAGACAGATACGCAGTATTTT
NA	TRBV20-1	TRBJ2-5	TRBD2	CSAPPGGKETQYF	TGCAGTGCTCCCCCGGGAGGGAAAGAGACCCAGTACTTC
NA	TRBV9	TRBJ2-7	NA	CASSVQGTYEQYF	TGTGCCAGCAGCGTACAGGGGACCTACGAGCAGTACTTC
NA	TRBV23-1	TRBJ2-1	NA	CASKTTETQGNEQFF	TGCGCCAGCAAAACAACCGAGACCCAAGGGAATGAGCAGTTCTTC
once	TRBV29-1	TRBJ2-3	NA	CSVEWRDRDTDTQYF	TGCAGCGTTGAATGGCGGGACCGTGACACAGATACGCAGTATTTT
NA	TRBV5-4	TRBJ2-4	NA	CASTLLGENIQYF	TGTGCCAGCACCCTCCTAGGAGAGAACATTCAGTACTTC
NA	TRBV24-1	TRBJ1-1	NA	CATSPSGDTEAFF	TGTGCCACCAGTCCTTCGGGGGACACTGAAGCTTTCTTT
NA	TRBV5-1	TRBJ2-2	NA	CASGWTAANTGELFF	TGCGCCAGCGGATGGACAGCCGCGAACACCGGGGAGCTGTTTTTT
NA	TRBV29-1	TRBJ2-1	TRBD2	CSVSSGSYNEQFF	TGCAGCGTTTCTAGCGGGAGTTACAATGAGCAGTTCTTC
NA	TRBV29-1	TRBJ1-3	NA	CSVLLTGDGNTIYF	TGCAGCGTCCTGTTAACAGGAGATGGAAACACCATATATTTT
NA	TRBV4-1	TRBJ1-2	NA	CASSPQAGKKSFGYTF	TGCGCCAGCAGCCCTCAAGCGGGAAAAAAGAGCTTTGGCTACACCTTC
NA	TRBV20-1	TRBJ2-7	NA	CSARYRGPSYEQYF	TGCAGTGCTAGATACCGAGGTCCCTCCTACGAGCAGTACTTC
NA	TRBV11-2	TRBJ2-5	NA	CASSVYLRETQYF	TGTGCCAGCAGCGTCTACCTCAGAGAGACCCAGTACTTC
NA	TRBV5-1	TRBJ1-1	NA	CASSLAEVGTRTEAFF	TGCGCCAGCAGCTTGGCCGAGGTGGGGACAAGGACTGAAGCTTTCTTT
NA	TRBV4-1	TRBJ2-6	NA	CASSQEERIALSGANVLTF	TGCGCCAGCAGCCAAGAGGAAAGGATAGCGCTCTCTGGGGCCAACGTCCTGACTTTC
NA	TRBV3-1	TRBJ2-3	NA	CASSQDRTATDTQYF	TGTGCCAGCAGCCAAGACCGGACTGCCACAGATACGCAGTATTTT
NA	TRBV6-5	TRBJ2-3	NA	CASNEVGGSTDTQYF	TGTGCCAGCAACGAAGTTGGGGGGTCCACAGATACGCAGTATTTT
once	TRBV29-1	TRBJ1-2	NA	CSVEAQGPSNYGYTF	TGCAGCGTTGAAGCCCAGGGTCCCTCTAACTATGGCTACACCTTC
NA	TRBV4-2	TRBJ2-1	NA	CASSQEKGRNEQFF	TGTGCCAGCAGCCAAGAGAAGGGGAGGAATGAGCAGTTCTTC